This TCR beta chain stems from a study of technical replicates of blood from several donors. Assay: immunoSEQ multiplex PCR; the TCRdb copy retains only in-frame clones and omits some. The sample lists under 90,000 clones; roughly 98% were seen once. The CDR3 has 15 residues. In germline, CDR1 is SSHAT, CDR2 FNYEAQ (reference sequence). As concerns this clone: A read error may account for a junction end that differs from germline.

Sequencing was done on a sample of T cells isolated from PBMCs. The gene calls are TRBV7-7 and TRBJ2-2; 7 bases agree with TRBD1. The receptor comes from a human donor in good health. The CDR3 DNA is TGTGCTAGCAGCTTAGACAGGGCGAGCACCGGGGAGCTGTTTTTT. It specifies CASSLDRASTGELFF.